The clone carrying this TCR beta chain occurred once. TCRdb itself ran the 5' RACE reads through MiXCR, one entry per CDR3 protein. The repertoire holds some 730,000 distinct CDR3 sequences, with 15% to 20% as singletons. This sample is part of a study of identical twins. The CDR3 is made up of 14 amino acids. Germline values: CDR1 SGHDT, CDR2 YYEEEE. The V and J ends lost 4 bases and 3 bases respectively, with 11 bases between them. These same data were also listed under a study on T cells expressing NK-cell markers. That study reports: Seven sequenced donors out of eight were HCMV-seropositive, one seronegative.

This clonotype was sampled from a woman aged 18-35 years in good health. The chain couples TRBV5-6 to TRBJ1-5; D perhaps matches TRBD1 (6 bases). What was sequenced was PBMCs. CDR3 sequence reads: CASSHGQHNQPQHF. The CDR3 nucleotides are TGTGCCAGCAGCCACGGACAGCACAATCAGCCCCAGCATTTT.